This TCR beta chain was observed in a study of cytomegalovirus exposure and HLA in healthy donors. Per the germline V gene, CDR1 is LNHNV and CDR2 is YYDKDF (reference sequence). This CDR3 is 13 amino acids long. The V gene lost 6 bases and the J gene lost 6 bases, with 12 bases spanning the gap. The PCR was carried out with 60 Vbeta primers and 13 Jbeta primers. Measured with immunoSEQ multiplex PCR; TCRdb has only the in-frame clones, and not every one. Among some 170,000 clones listed, 75% were seen once. The sample taken for sequencing was PBMCs. This clonotype originated in a male donor in good health and CMV-seronegative. The chain recombines TRBV15 with TRBJ2-1, with TRBD2 as a possible D gene (7 bases). In nucleotides, the CDR3 is TGTGCCACCAGGGGGGGGGCGGGCAATGAGCAGTTCTTC. Its translation is CATRGGAGNEQFF.